The next 16 T cell receptor beta chains were all read from a single sample in a study of blood T cell repertoires in COVID-19. TCRdb's copy holds only in-frame clones and misses some; the assay was immunoSEQ multiplex PCR. The table shows tens of thousands of clones, with about 89% occurring only once. Sequenced material: peripheral blood. Every receptor here comes from a man between 65 and 85 years old with active or convalescent COVID-19.

V gene TRBV19 combines with J gene TRBJ1-5; 8 bases are a match to TRBD1. V lost 6 bases, J lost 5 bases, and 9 bases stayed unmatched. Per the germline V gene, CDR1 is LNHDA and CDR2 is SQIVND (reference sequence). This CDR3 comprises 15 residues. The CDR3 is CASRYPGGDYQPQHF. The CDR3 bases are TGTGCCAGTAGGTATCCAGGGGGCGACTATCAGCCCCAGCATTTT. Full variable domain (rest looked up from reference TRBV19 and TRBJ1-5): DGGITQSPKYLFRKEGQNVTLSCEQNLNHDAMYWYRQDPGQGLRLIYYSQIVNDFQKGDIAEGYSVSREKKESFPLTVTSAQKNPTAFYLCASRYPGGDYQPQHFGDGTRLSIL.

The V gene is TRBV19, the J gene TRBJ2-7; D gene uncertain. CDR1 LNHDA and CDR2 SQIVND come from the germline V gene (reference sequence). Between the trimmed V and J ends, which lost 2 bases and 3 bases, there was a span of 8 bases. CDR3 length: 13 residues. The CDR3 DNA reads as TGTGCCAGTAGTATAAGTAACTTCTACGAGCAGTACTTC. Translation gives CASSISNFYEQYF. Drawing the rest from reference TRBV19 and TRBJ2-7, the complete variable domain is DGGITQSPKYLFRKEGQNVTLSCEQNLNHDAMYWYRQDPGQGLRLIYYSQIVNDFQKGDIAEGYSVSREKKESFPLTVTSAQKNPTAFYLCASSISNFYEQYFGPGTRLTVT.

This chain connects TRBV30 to TRBJ2-2, with 8 bases identical to TRBD1. Germline trimming cut 3 bases from V and 6 bases from J; bases unmatched to any gene: 3. The CDR3 loop spans 13 amino acids. Looked up from germline, CDR1 is GTSNPN and CDR2 is SVGIG (reference sequence). In DNA form, the CDR3 reads TGTGCCTGGAGGGGACAGGACCCCGGGGAGCTGTTTTTT. It yields the protein CAWRGQDPGELFF.

The V and J genes are TRBV6-2 or TRBV6-3 and TRBJ2-7; 10 positions agree with TRBD2. Germline lookup yields CDR1 MNHEY and CDR2 SVGEGT. V trimming: 5 bases; J trimming: 6 bases; junction bases outside the gene matches: 10. The CDR3 consists of 15 residues. This CDR3 is CASSIHLAGASEQYF. The CDR3 DNA follows: TGTGCCAGCAGTATACATCTAGCGGGGGCCTCCGAGCAGTACTTC.

The chain has TRBV5-1 and TRBJ2-1, with 14 bases matching TRBD2. Germline loops: CDR1 SGHRS, CDR2 YFSETQ. The CDR3 loop spans 16 amino acids. V shed 4 bases, J shed 3 bases, and the junction held 3 bases outside the gene matches. CDR3 DNA: TGCGCCAGCAGCGGCGGGACTAGCGGGGGCTACAATGAGCAGTTCTTC. Translating gives CASSGGTSGGYNEQFF.

This clone was found a few times. The rearrangement joins TRBV29-1 to TRBJ1-2; TRBD1 agrees at 7 bases. Germline values: CDR1 SQVTM, CDR2 ANQGSEA. J gave up 5 bases and V 8 bases, and 11 bases lay outside the gene matches. The CDR3 runs to 13 residues. In DNA, the CDR3 is TGCAGCACTGGTATTGGACAGGATTATGGCTACACCTTC. As protein: CSTGIGQDYGYTF.

V is TRBV19 and J is TRBJ2-6; a weak D match, TRBD2 (6 bases). The V and J ends lost 6 bases and 0 bases respectively, with 12 bases between them. Germline V gene data show CDR1 as LNHDA and CDR2 as SQIVND (reference sequence). The CDR3 extends over 16 amino acids. The CDR3 reads CASRGLRSSGANVLTF. CDR3 bases: TGTGCCAGTAGGGGACTCAGGAGCTCTGGGGCCAACGTCCTGACTTTC.

The J gene is TRBJ1-3, the V gene TRBV11-2; 8 nucleotides agree with TRBD1. The CDR3 has 16 residues. The V gene's germline CDR1 is SGHAT and CDR2 FQNNGV. With V trimmed by 5 bases and J by 0 bases, 6 bases remained unmatched. The CDR3 DNA sequence: TGTGCCAGCAGCAACACCAGGGGGCTCTCTGGAAACACCATATATTTT. This translates into CASSNTRGLSGNTIYF. The variable domain in full, with the rest retrieved from reference TRBV11-2 and TRBJ1-3, is EAGVAQSPRYKIIEKRQSVAFWCNPISGHATLYWYQQILGQGPKLLIQFQNNGVVDDSQLPKDRFSAERLKGVDSTLKIQPAKLEDSAVYLCASSNTRGLSGNTIYFGEGSWLTVV.

The V gene is TRBV28, the J gene TRBJ1-2, with TRBD1 matching over 8 bases. The ends lost 8 bases at V and 8 bases at J; junction bases unmatched: 16. Germline V gene lookup returns CDR1 MDHEN and CDR2 SYDVKM. The CDR3 runs to 15 residues. CDR3 DNA: TGTGCCAGCCGTCAGGGGGCGGGAGCACTGAGGGGCTACACCTTC. It codes for CASRQGAGALRGYTF.

The chain combines TRBV4-3 with TRBJ1-2, with unresolved D. The germline V and J ends were trimmed by 0 bases and 4 bases, with 6 bases remaining between them. The CDR3 spans 13 residues. Germline lookup yields CDR1 LGHNA and CDR2 YSLEER. This chain's CDR3 is CASSQDRVYGYTF. DNA of the CDR3: TGCGCCAGCAGCCAAGATCGAGTCTATGGCTACACCTTC.

This clone was seen a single time. The chain uses TRBV7-7 and TRBJ2-7; TRBD1 might be the D (6 bases). Germline CDR1 is SSHAT and CDR2 is FNYEAQ (reference sequence). This CDR3 is built from 13 residues. Between the trimmed V and J ends, which lost 5 bases and 3 bases, there was a span of 11 bases. The CDR3 DNA reads as TGTGCCAGCAGCAAGGACAGCTACTACGAGCAGTACTTC. This sequence encodes CASSKDSYYEQYF.

This chain joins TRBV19 and TRBJ1-1; 7 bases map to TRBD1. The V gene's germline CDR1 is LNHDA and CDR2 SQIVND (reference sequence). V lost 5 bases and J lost 6; bases outside the gene matches: 6. The CDR3 extends over 13 amino acids. CDR3: CASSEGTAPEAFF. Written as DNA, the CDR3 is TGTGCCAGTAGTGAAGGGACAGCCCCTGAAGCTTTCTTT.

This clone was recorded a few times. The rearrangement uses TRBV18 and TRBJ1-2, with D possibly being TRBD1 (6 bases). CDR1 and CDR2 from the germline V gene are KGHSH and LQKENI. Trimming stripped 2 bases from V and 2 bases from J, with 18 bases between. The CDR3 sequence is 17 residues long. The CDR3 nucleotides are TGTGCCAGCTCACCAATCGGCAGGGGAGACCTAAACTATGGCTACACCTTC. It codes for CASSPIGRGDLNYGYTF.

The V gene is TRBV11-1, the J gene TRBJ2-5; 10 bases line up with TRBD2. The V gene end was trimmed by 4 bases and the J gene end by 4 bases; junction bases not matched to a gene: 9. The CDR3 has 16 amino acids. Per germline, CDR1 SGHAT and CDR2 FQDESV (reference sequence). CDR3 bases: TGTGCCAGCAGCTCAAGCGGGGGGGCCGTCCCAGAGACCCAGTACTTC. This codes for CASSSSGGAVPETQYF.

The chain uses TRBV28 and TRBJ2-7, with TRBD2 matching over 7 bases. Germline V lookup: CDR1 MDHEN, CDR2 SYDVKM. The CDR3 consists of 15 residues. The junction had 12 bases not matched to a gene; V was cut back by 7 bases and J by 3 bases. CDR3 coding DNA: TGTGCCAGCACCGCGCTGGGAGGGGCCGTCTACGAGCAGTACTTC. Protein: CASTALGGAVYEQYF.

The chain combines TRBV5-1 with TRBJ2-3; 7 bases line up with TRBD1. There are 15 residues in the CDR3. V lost 7 bases and J lost 4; bases outside the gene matches: 12. Germline-derived CDR1 and CDR2 are SGHRS and YFSETQ. Here the CDR3 reads CASSPQGSVADTQYF. The CDR3 DNA reads TGCGCCAGCTCGCCACAGGGGTCTGTAGCAGATACGCAGTATTTT.